The text below deals with one T cell receptor beta chain. The antigen remains undetermined. This sample is part of a study of cytomegalovirus exposure and HLA in healthy donors. Across the study: The study placed 80% to 85% of its roughly 400 genotyped donors in the Caucasian-associated ancestry cluster. Study outcomes and limitations: In vitro checks showed that a few CMV-associated chains really do target CMV antigens.

The CDR3 is made up of 13 amino acids. V lost 2 bases, J lost 7 bases, and 9 bases lay in between. Germline V gene lookup returns CDR1 SGHDT and CDR2 YYEEEE. Researchers ran the PCR with 60 Vbeta and 13 Jbeta primers. Using immunoSEQ multiplex PCR, the repertoire was profiled, and TCRdb retains in-frame clones only, with some absent. The data hold about 160,000 clones, with more than 70% observed a single time. The receptor was derived from a male donor in good health and CMV-seropositive. Source material: PBMCs. The J gene is TRBJ2-2, the V gene TRBV5-6; D remains ambiguous. CDR3 nucleotide sequence: TGTGCCAGCAGCTTATGGCCAGGCGGGGAGCTGTTTTTT. Residues: CASSLWPGGELFF.